This TCR beta chain was sequenced in a study of CD8+ T cells in alopecia areata. Overall study context: Scoring treated patients' severity relied on the percentage of scalp area affected.

In regard to this clone: Its antigen is unidentified.

Study-level results: Both scalp clonality and the expanded CD8+ clones among the top 100 showed a significant decrease with tofacitinib. One nonresponder leaves baseline CD8+ expansion's link to response uncertain.

Sequencing used cDNA as its template, made by extracting RNA and reverse transcribing it. Assay used: immunoSEQ multiplex PCR; TCRdb lists only in-frame clones, some missing. The profile shows about 270,000 clones, roughly 60% of them singletons. The CDR3 has 13 amino acids. The germline CDR1 and CDR2 sequences are SGHTA and FQGNSA. Trimming took 2 bases from V and 5 from J, leaving 9 bases between them. Treatment defined: oral pan-JAK inhibitor, 5-10 mg twice daily. This clonotype was sampled from a human donor with alopecia areata. Sequenced here: CD4+ T cells sorted from blood, sampled at week 52, from a patient treated with tofacitinib. The gene calls are TRBV7-2 and TRBJ1-2; D uncertain. The CDR3 here is CASSLRAIYGYTF. DNA of the CDR3: TGTGCCAGCAGCTTAAGAGCTATATATGGCTACACCTTC.